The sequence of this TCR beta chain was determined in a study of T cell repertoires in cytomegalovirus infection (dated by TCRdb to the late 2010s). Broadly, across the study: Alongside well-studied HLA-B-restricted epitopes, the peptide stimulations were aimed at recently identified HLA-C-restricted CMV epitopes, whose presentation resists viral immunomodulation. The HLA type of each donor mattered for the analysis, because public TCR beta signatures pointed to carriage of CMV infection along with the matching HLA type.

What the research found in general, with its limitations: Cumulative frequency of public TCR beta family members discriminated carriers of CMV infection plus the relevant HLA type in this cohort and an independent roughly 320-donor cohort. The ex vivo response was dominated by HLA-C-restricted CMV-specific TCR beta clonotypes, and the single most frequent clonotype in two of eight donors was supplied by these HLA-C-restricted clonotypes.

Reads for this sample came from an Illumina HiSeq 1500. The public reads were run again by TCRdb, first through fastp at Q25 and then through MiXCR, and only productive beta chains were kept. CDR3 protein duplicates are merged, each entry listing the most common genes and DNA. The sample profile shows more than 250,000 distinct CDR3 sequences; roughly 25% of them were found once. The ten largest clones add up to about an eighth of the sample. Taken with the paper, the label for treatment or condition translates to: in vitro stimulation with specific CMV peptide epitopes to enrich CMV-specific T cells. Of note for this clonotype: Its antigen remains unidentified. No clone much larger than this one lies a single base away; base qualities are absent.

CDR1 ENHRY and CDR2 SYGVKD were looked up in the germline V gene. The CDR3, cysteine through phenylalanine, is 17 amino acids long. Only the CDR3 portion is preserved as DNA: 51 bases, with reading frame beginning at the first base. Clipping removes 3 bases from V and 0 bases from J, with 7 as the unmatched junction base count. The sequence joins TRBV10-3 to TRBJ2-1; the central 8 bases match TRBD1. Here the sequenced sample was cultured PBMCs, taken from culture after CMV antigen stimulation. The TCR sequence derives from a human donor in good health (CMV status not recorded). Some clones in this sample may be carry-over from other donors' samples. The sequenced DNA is TGTGCCATCAGTGAATTTTCCCAGGGGGCCTCCTACAATGAGCAGTTCTTC. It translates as CAISEFSQGASYNEQFF.